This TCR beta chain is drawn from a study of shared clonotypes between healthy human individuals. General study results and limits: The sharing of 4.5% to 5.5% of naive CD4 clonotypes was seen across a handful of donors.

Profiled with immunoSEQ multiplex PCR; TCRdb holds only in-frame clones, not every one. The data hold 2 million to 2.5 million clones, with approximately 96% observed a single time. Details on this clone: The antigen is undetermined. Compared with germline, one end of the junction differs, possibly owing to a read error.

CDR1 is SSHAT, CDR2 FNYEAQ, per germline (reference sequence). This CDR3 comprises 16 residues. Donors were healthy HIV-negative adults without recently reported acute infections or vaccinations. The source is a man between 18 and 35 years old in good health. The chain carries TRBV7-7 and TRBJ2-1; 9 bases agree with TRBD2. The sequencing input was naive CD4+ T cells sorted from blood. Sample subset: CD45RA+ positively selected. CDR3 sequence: CASSLAASGIANEQFF. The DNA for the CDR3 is TGTGCTAGCAGCTTAGCGGCTAGCGGGATCGCAAATGAGCAGTTCTTC.